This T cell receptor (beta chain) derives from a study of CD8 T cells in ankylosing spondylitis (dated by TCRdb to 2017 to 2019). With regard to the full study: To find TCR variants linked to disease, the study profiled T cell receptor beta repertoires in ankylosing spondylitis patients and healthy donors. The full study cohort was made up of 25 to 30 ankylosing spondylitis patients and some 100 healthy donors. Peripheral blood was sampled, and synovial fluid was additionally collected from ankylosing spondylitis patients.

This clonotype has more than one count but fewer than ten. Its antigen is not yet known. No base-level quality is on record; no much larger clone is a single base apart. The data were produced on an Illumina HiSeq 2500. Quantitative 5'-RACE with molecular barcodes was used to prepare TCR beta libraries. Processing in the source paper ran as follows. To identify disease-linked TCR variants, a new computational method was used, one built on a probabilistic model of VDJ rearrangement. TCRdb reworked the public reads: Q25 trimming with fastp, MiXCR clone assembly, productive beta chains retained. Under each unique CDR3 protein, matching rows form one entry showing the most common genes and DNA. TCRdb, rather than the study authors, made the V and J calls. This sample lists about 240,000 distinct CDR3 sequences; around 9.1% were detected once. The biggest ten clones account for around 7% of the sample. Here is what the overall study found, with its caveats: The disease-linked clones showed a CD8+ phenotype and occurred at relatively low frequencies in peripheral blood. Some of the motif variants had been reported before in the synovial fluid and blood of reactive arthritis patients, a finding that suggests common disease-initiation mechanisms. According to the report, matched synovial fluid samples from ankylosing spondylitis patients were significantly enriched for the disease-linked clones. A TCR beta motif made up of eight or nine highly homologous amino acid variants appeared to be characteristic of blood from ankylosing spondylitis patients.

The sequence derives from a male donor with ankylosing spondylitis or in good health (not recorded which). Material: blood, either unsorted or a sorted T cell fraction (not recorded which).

The DNA sequence follows: TGTGCCAGCAGCCCCTCGGGTGAAAAACTGTTTTTT. Protein translation: CASSPSGEKLFF. The V and J segments used are TRBV7-2 and TRBJ1-4; no D gene is confidently identified. Including cysteine and phenylalanine, the CDR3 has 12 amino acids. Only CDR3 DNA is held: 36 bases, read in frame from base 1. The trim is 5 bases for V and 7 bases for J, with a gap of 8 bases between the germline ends. In the germline V gene, CDR1 corresponds to SGHTA and CDR2 to FQGNSA.